The clone carrying this T cell receptor beta chain is deemed medium-sized. Its specificity is unknown. The data are from a study of metastatic and nonmetastatic thyroid tumors. Background on the study: Both malignant and benign thyroid patients supplied peripheral blood and tumor or nodule tissue samples, across which the repertoires of these patients were then compared.

Germline CDR1 WNHNN, CDR2 SYGVQD (reference sequence). The CDR3 covers 13 residues. The germline V and J ends were trimmed by 3 bases and 5 bases, with 10 bases remaining between them. Thyroid surgery was performed in patients who had received no treatment beforehand. In the study's own analysis: In papillary thyroid cancer, a distant-metastasis classifier was built using CDR3 differences across clinicopathological groups. MiXCR was used by TCRdb to re-call the PCR reads. The V and J calls were not made by the authors but by TCRdb's processing. The profile shows about 15,000 clones, roughly a fifth of them singletons. The study's findings and limits: Benign nodules were reported to have significantly lower TCR beta diversity than malignant thyroid tumors, in blood and tumor.

Sequencing was performed on blood. The TCR comes from a female donor with papillary thyroid cancer or a benign thyroid nodule (not recorded which). Some clones in this sample may be carry-over from other donors' samples. V and J are TRBV10-1 and TRBJ2-5, with TRBD2 as a possible D gene (5 bases). DNA of the CDR3: TGCGCCAGCAGTGAAAGTGGCGGGGAGACCCAGTACTTC. This sequence encodes CASSESGGETQYF.